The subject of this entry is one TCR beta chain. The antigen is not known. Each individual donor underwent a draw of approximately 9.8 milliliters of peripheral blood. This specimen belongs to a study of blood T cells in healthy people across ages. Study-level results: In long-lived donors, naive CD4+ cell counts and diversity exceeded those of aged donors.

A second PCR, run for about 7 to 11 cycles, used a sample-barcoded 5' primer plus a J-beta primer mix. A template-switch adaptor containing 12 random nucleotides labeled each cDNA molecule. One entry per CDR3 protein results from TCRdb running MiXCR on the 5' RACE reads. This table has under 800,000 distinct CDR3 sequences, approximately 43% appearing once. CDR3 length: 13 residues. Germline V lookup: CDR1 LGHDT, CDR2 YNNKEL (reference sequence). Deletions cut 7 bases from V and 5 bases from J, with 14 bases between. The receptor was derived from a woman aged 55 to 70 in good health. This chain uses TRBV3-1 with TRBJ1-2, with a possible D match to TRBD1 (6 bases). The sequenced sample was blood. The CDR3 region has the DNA TGTGCCAGCACCGCGGGGGGCTTGTATGGCTACACCTTC. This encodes CASTAGGLYGYTF.